Listed below are T cell receptor beta chains from one sample, sequenced in a study of T-cell reconstitution after alpha-beta-depleted transplantation in children. TCRdb called the PCR reads again in MiXCR, with one record for every CDR3 protein. The data show approximately 400,000 distinct CDR3 sequences, about 16% seen once. The sequencing used PBMCs, mostly from graft donor cells, collected 360 days after TCRalphabeta/CD19-depleted stem cell transplant. The source is a boy less than two years old who had a stem cell transplant for Wiskott-Aldrich syndrome, so the T cells may come from the graft donor. The CDR3 runs from the conserved cysteine through the conserved F or W. A D gene is named only where the DNA matches it firmly. Rows may omit the clone size; those that give it use once, few, many or a size class.

v_gene	d_gene	abundance	j_gene	CDR3aa	CDR3nt
TRBV12-3/TRBV12-4	NA	many	TRBJ2-1	CASSLGHNEQFF	TGTGCCAGCAGCTTAGGGCACAATGAGCAGTTCTTC
TRBV12-3/TRBV12-4	NA	few	TRBJ2-7	CASSFGPSSYEQYF	TGTGCCAGCAGTTTTGGTCCGAGCTCCTACGAGCAGTACTTC
TRBV24-1	TRBD1	once	TRBJ2-7	CATSPGQGTYEQYF	TGTGCCACCAGTCCGGGACAGGGTACCTACGAGCAGTACTTC
TRBV25-1	NA	few	TRBJ2-2	CASSDPGPSQGELFF	TGTGCCAGCAGTGATCCCGGACCGTCCCAAGGGGAGCTGTTTTTT
TRBV20-1	NA	NA	TRBJ1-2	CSARRRQANYGYTF	TGCAGTGCCAGACGAAGACAGGCGAACTATGGCTACACCTTC
TRBV4-2	NA	NA	TRBJ2-2	CASSQEGPYTGELFF	TGTGCCAGCAGCCAAGAGGGACCATACACCGGGGAGCTGTTTTTT
TRBV24-1	NA	NA	TRBJ2-1	CATSDLRQNNEQFF	TGTGCCACCAGTGATTTAAGACAGAACAATGAGCAGTTCTTC
TRBV19	NA	NA	TRBJ2-2	CASSIREGDTGELFF	TGTGCCAGTAGTATCAGGGAAGGGGACACCGGGGAGCTGTTTTTT
TRBV6-1	NA	few	TRBJ1-3	CASSRLGRNTIYF	TGTGCCAGCAGTCGACTTGGCCGGAACACCATATATTTT
TRBV3-1	TRBD1	NA	TRBJ2-1	CASSQGTGAYNEQFF	TGTGCCAGCAGCCAAGGGACAGGTGCTTACAATGAGCAGTTCTTC
TRBV5-1	NA	few	TRBJ2-2	CASSLWTGLEAGELFF	TGCGCCAGCAGCCTTTGGACGGGCCTAGAGGCCGGGGAGCTGTTTTTT
TRBV28	NA	many	TRBJ2-3	CASRERADTQYF	TGTGCCAGCAGGGAGAGGGCAGATACGCAGTATTTT
TRBV19	NA	few	TRBJ2-7	CATHRDGYEQYF	TGTGCCACTCACCGGGACGGCTACGAGCAGTACTTC
TRBV5-1	NA	once	TRBJ2-2	CASSLGKSGELFF	TGCGCCAGCAGCTTGGGGAAGTCCGGGGAGCTGTTTTTT
TRBV25-1	NA	few	TRBJ2-7	CASRGHRGGEQYF	TGTGCCAGCAGGGGGCACAGGGGGGGCGAGCAGTACTTC
TRBV27	NA	few	TRBJ2-5	CASSSRTEETQYF	TGTGCCAGCAGTTCTCGGACAGAAGAGACCCAGTACTTC
TRBV2	NA	NA	TRBJ2-6	CASTPDASGANVLTF	TGTGCCAGCACCCCTGACGCATCTGGGGCCAACGTCCTGACTTTC
TRBV20-1	TRBD2	few	TRBJ2-2	CSAIGREAGELFF	TGCAGTGCTATAGGGAGGGAGGCCGGGGAGCTGTTTTTT
TRBV30	TRBD2	few	TRBJ2-3	CAWNFAGGITDTQYF	TGTGCCTGGAACTTTGCGGGAGGGATCACAGATACGCAGTATTTT
TRBV20-1	TRBD2	few	TRBJ2-4	CSANLRTSGRTLAKNIQYF	TGCAGTGCTAACCTCAGGACTAGCGGGAGAACCCTAGCCAAAAACATTCAGTACTTC
TRBV27	NA	NA	TRBJ2-3	CASSLIGGSTDTQYF	TGTGCCAGCAGTTTAATTGGCGGATCCACAGATACGCAGTATTTT
TRBV28	NA	few	TRBJ2-2	CASSHPPFTGELFF	TGTGCCAGCAGCCACCCGCCCTTCACCGGGGAGCTGTTTTTT